The 16 T cell receptor beta chains presented below share a single source sample, sequenced in a study of blood T cells in healthy people across ages. A second about 6 to 11 cycle PCR used barcoded and J-beta primers. TCRdb itself ran the 5' RACE reads through MiXCR, one entry per CDR3 protein. The sample holds some 290,000 distinct CDR3 sequences, 25% to 30% seen once. The specimen was blood. These receptors were collected from a woman in her seventies in good health.

CDR3 residues: CASNRGPNTGELFF. The CDR3 DNA follows: TGCGCCAGCAACAGGGGGCCGAACACCGGGGAGCTGTTTTTT. The chain recombines TRBV5-1 with TRBJ2-2, with 9 bases fitting TRBD1. Germline V gives CDR1 SGHRS, CDR2 YFSETQ. This CDR3 is built from 14 residues. V was clipped by 6 bases and J by 0 bases; unmatched bases: 0.

The chain carries TRBV20-1 and TRBJ2-1; D gene uncertain. Trimming took off 4 bases at V and 2 bases at J, with 6 bases between the two ends. The length of the CDR3 is 12 residues. Looked up from germline, CDR1 is DFQATT and CDR2 is SNEGSKA (reference sequence). The CDR3 here is CSATSTYNEQFF. The CDR3 DNA follows: TGCAGTGCTACCTCAACCTACAATGAGCAGTTCTTC.

J is TRBJ2-1 and V is TRBV7-3, with no clear D. The germline V gene has CDR1 SGHTA and CDR2 FQGTGA. The ends were cut back, 1 base at V and 0 bases at J, with 13 bases in the middle. This CDR3 spans 17 amino acids. The CDR3, as DNA: TGTGCCAGCAGCTTAAAGGGTAGCAGGAGCTCCTACAATGAGCAGTTCTTC. Its translation is CASSLKGSRSSYNEQFF.

The chain is built from TRBV6-6 and TRBJ2-5; 12 bases are shared with TRBD1. The CDR3 runs to 14 residues. CDR1 and CDR2 from the germline V gene are MNHNY and SVGAGI (reference sequence). V trimming: 5 bases; J trimming: 11 bases; junction bases outside the gene matches: 9. For the CDR3, the DNA is TGTGCCAGCAGTCTCCGGGACAGGGGGCTTGAGCAGTACTTC. It encodes CASSLRDRGLEQYF.

In its sample, this clonotype was seen once. The chain carries TRBV14 and TRBJ1-6, with a tentative D call TRBD1 (5 bases). V was cut by 0 bases and J by 9 bases, with 15 bases left in between. Germline lookup yields CDR1 SGHDN and CDR2 FVKESK. This CDR3 comprises 16 residues. CDR3 in amino acids: CASSQDPGTGRSPLHF. In DNA, the CDR3 is TGTGCCAGCAGCCAAGATCCCGGGACTGGGCGTTCACCCCTCCACTTT.

The chain combines TRBV9 with TRBJ2-5, with D perhaps given as TRBD1 or TRBD2 (6 bases each). The V gene's germline CDR1 is SGDLS and CDR2 YYNGEE. V was shortened by 3 bases and J by 4 bases, with 13 bases between the two germline ends. This CDR3 has 14 amino acids. The CDR3 protein is CASSARGGIETQYF. The DNA for the CDR3 is TGTGCCAGCAGCGCCAGGGGCGGGATAGAGACCCAGTACTTC.

The chain employs TRBV3-1 and TRBJ2-1, with 9 bases lining up with TRBD1. Trimming cost V 4 bases and J 7 bases; bases outside gene matches: 8. Germline CDR1 is LGHDT and CDR2 is YNNKEL (reference sequence). This CDR3 is built from 15 residues. The CDR3 region is CASSPLGQGGNEQFF. The CDR3 DNA sequence: TGTGCCAGCAGCCCCCTGGGACAGGGCGGAAATGAGCAGTTCTTC.

This chain connects TRBV20-1 to TRBJ2-5; the D gene is possibly TRBD1 (5 bases). Trimming removed 0 bases from V and 5 bases from J, with 16 bases in between. The CDR3 runs 15 residues. The germline V gene has CDR1 DFQATT and CDR2 SNEGSKA (reference sequence). CDR3 bases: TGCAGTGCTAGAGATCAGGGCGGTTGGGCGGAGACCCAGTACTTC. It translates to CSARDQGGWAETQYF.

This clonotype has a handful of counts. This chain links TRBV7-2 with TRBJ1-1; the D gene is possibly TRBD1 (6 bases). The CDR3 runs to 14 residues. Trimming left V 5 bases short and J 5 bases short, with 15 bases between. Germline assignment: CDR1 SGHTA and CDR2 FQGNSA. CDR3 DNA sequence: TGTGCCAGCAGCCAGGAAACAGGGAAAACTGAAGCTTTCTTT. Protein: CASSQETGKTEAFF.

This clonotype has just one count. A read error is possible here, since a much larger clone lies one base away. The chain combines TRBV20-1 with TRBJ2-1, with 7 bases matching TRBD2. The germline CDR1 and CDR2 sequences are DFQATT and SNEGSKA (reference sequence). The CDR3 is made up of 15 amino acids. The CDR3 loop reads CSTRSVSGKFNEQFF. CDR3 sequence (DNA): TGCAGTACTAGGTCCGTAAGCGGGAAATTCAATGAGCAGTTCTTC.

This clonotype was counted once. This may arise from a read error, as a much more abundant clone is one base away. The chain joins TRBV3-1 to TRBJ1-2, with D possibly TRBD1 on 5 matching bases. CDR3 length: 14 residues. Germline V gives CDR1 LGHDT, CDR2 YNNKEL (reference sequence). This CDR3 reads CANSQDQGRNGYTF. DNA for the CDR3: TGTGCCAACAGCCAAGACCAGGGAAGGAATGGCTACACCTTC.

V and J are TRBV19 and TRBJ2-5; D possibly corresponds to TRBD1 (6 bases). The J call could be wrong; TRBJ2-1 is a better fit for the DNA end. CDR3 length equals 13 residues. Germline V gene sequence: CDR1 LNHDA, CDR2 SQIVND (reference sequence). CDR3 DNA sequence: TGTGCCAGTAGTTCGGACAGTGGGAATGAGCAGTTCTTC. Protein product: CASSSDSGNEQFF.

The chain links TRBV5-1 to TRBJ1-5; a possible D gene is TRBD1 (5 bases). Trimming pared 0 bases from V and 7 bases from J, leaving 8 bases between. Germline V CDR1 and CDR2: SGHRS, YFSETQ. The CDR3 totals 13 residues. CDR3 in amino acids: CASSLEGVQPQHF. Written as DNA, the CDR3 is TGCGCCAGCAGCTTGGAAGGGGTCCAGCCCCAGCATTTT.

This clonotype occurred a few times. The CDR3 here is CASSQVETSKFF. The CDR3 DNA is TGTGCCAGCAGCCAAGTTGAAACTAGTAAGTTCTTC. V gene TRBV4-2 combines with J gene TRBJ2-1; tentatively, D is TRBD2 (5 bases). Germline loops: CDR1 LGHNA, CDR2 YNFKEQ. The CDR3 contains 12 residues. V lost 1 base and J lost 14, with 12 bases in between.

This clonotype was seen a few times. CDR3 amino acids: CASSVDRPSPLHF. DNA for the CDR3: TGTGCCAGCAGCGTCGACCGACCCTCACCCCTCCACTTT. This chain joins TRBV7-9 and TRBJ1-6; D is undetermined. Germline assignment: CDR1 SEHNR and CDR2 FQNEAQ (reference sequence). V lost 5 bases and J lost 10, with 12 bases in between. The CDR3 totals 13 residues.

V and J are TRBV6-1 and TRBJ2-6; 8 bases are shared with TRBD1. The V gene's germline CDR1 is MNHNS and CDR2 SASEGT. This CDR3 is 16 amino acids long. V trimming: 4 bases; J trimming: 2 bases; junction bases outside the gene matches: 4. CDR3 sequence reads: CASSAQTGAGANVLTF. In DNA form, the CDR3 reads TGTGCCAGCAGTGCTCAGACAGGGGCTGGGGCCAACGTCCTGACTTTC.